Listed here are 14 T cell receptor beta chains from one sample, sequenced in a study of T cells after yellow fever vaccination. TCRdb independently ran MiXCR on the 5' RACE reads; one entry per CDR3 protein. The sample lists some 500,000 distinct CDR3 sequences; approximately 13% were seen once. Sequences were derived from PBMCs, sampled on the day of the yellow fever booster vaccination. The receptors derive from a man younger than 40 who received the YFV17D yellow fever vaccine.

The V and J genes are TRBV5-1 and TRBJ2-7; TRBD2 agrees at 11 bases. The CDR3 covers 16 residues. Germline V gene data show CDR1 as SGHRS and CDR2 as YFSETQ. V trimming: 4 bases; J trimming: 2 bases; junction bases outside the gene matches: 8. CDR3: CASSLTTSGGTYEQYF. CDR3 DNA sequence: TGCGCCAGCAGCCTTACTACTAGCGGGGGTACCTACGAGCAGTACTTC.

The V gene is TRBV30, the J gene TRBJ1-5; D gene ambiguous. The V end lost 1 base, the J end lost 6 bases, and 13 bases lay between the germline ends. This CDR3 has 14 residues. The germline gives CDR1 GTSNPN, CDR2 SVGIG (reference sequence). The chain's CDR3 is CAWSDGPPGQPQHF. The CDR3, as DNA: TGTGCCTGGAGTGATGGGCCCCCGGGTCAGCCCCAGCATTTT.

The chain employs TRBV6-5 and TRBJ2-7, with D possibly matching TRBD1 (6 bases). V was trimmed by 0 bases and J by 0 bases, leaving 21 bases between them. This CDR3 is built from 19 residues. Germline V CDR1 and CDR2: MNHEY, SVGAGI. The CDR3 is CASSYSLPGAVLDSYEQYF. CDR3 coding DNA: TGTGCCAGCAGTTACTCTTTACCAGGGGCCGTTCTTGACTCCTACGAGCAGTACTTC.

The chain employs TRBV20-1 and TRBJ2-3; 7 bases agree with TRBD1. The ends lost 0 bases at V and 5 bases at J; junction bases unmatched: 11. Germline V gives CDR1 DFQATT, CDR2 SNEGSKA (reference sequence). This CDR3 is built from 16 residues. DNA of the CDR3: TGCAGTGCTAGAGACCGTTATACAGGGGTGGGAGATACGCAGTATTTT. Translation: CSARDRYTGVGDTQYF.

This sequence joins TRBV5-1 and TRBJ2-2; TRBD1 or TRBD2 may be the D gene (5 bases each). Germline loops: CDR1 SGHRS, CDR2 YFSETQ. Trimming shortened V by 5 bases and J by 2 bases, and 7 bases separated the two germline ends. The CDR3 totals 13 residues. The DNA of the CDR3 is TGCGCCAGCAGTCGGGACAACACCGGGGAGCTGTTTTTT. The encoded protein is CASSRDNTGELFF.

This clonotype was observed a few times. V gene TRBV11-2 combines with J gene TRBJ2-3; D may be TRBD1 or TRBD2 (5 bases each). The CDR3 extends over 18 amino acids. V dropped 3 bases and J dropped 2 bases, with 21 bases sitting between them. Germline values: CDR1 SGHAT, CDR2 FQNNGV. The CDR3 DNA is TGTGCCAGCAGCTTGCTCTGGCCTGGGACCCGGAACACAGATACGCAGTATTTT. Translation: CASSLLWPGTRNTDTQYF. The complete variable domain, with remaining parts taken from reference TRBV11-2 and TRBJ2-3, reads EAGVAQSPRYKIIEKRQSVAFWCNPISGHATLYWYQQILGQGPKLLIQFQNNGVVDDSQLPKDRFSAERLKGVDSTLKIQPAKLEDSAVYLCASSLLWPGTRNTDTQYFGPGTRLTVL.

DNA for the CDR3: TGTGCCAGCACCGTGGGGACGACGAACACCGGGGAGCTGTTTTTT. It yields the protein CASTVGTTNTGELFF. The chain employs TRBV7-2 and TRBJ2-2, with D perhaps being TRBD1 or TRBD2 (5 bases each). Germline V gives CDR1 SGHTA, CDR2 FQGNSA. The CDR3 extends over 15 amino acids. Trimming cost V 7 bases and J 0 bases, with 12 bases left between them. Full variable domain (missing parts from reference TRBV7-2 and TRBJ2-2): GAGVSQSPSNKVTEKGKDVELRCDPISGHTALYWYRQSLGQGLEFLIYFQGNSAPDKSGLPSDRFSAERTGGSVSTLTIQRTQQEDSAVYLCASTVGTTNTGELFFGEGSRLTVL.

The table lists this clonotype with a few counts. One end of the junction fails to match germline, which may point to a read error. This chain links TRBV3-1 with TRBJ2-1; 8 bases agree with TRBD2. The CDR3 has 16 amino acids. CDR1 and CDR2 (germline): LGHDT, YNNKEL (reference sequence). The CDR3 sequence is CASSQGWNSGKNEQFF. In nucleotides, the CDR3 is TGTGCCAGCAGTCAAGGATGGAATAGCGGGAAGAATGAGCAGTTCTTC.

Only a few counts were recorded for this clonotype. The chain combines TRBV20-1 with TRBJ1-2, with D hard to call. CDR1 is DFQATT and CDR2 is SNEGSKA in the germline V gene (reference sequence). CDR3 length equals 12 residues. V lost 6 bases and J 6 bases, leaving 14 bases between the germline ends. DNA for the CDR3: TGCAGTGCCGAAAATCTCCCTGATGGCTACACCTTC. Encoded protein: CSAENLPDGYTF.

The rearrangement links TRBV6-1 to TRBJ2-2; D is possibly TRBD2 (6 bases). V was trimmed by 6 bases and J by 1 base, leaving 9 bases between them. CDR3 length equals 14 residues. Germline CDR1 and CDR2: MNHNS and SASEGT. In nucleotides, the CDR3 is TGTGCCAGCAGACACGGGGGGAACACCGGGGAGCTGTTTTTT. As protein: CASRHGGNTGELFF.

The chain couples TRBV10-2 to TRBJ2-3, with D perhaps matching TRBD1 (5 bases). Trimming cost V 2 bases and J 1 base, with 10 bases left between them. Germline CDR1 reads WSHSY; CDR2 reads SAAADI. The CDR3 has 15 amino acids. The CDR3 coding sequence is TGCGCCAGCAGTGAGCCCGGCAGGGGCACAGATACGCAGTATTTT. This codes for CASSEPGRGTDTQYF.

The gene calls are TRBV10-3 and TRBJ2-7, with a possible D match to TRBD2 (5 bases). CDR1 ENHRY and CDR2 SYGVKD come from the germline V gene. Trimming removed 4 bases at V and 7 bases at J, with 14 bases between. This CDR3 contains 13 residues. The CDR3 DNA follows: TGTGCCATCAGTGTGGACTCCCCTGAGGAGCAGTACTTC. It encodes CAISVDSPEEQYF.

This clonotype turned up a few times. CDR3 nucleotides: TGTGCCAGCAGCAAGACAGGCAAGAGCTCCTACGAGCAGTACTTC. It yields the protein CASSKTGKSSYEQYF. The chain is built from TRBV5-4 and TRBJ2-7; tentatively, D is TRBD1 (6 bases). This CDR3 spans 15 amino acids. Germline loops: CDR1 SGHNT, CDR2 YYREEE (reference sequence). Trimming removed 4 bases at V and 0 bases at J, with 14 bases between.

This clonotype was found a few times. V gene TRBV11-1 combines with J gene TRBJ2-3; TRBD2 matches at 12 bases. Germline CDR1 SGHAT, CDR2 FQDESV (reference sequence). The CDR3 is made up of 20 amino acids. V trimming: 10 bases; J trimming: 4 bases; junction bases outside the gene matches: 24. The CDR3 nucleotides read TGTGCCACCGACCCCCAGAAGGACAGGGAGACTAGCGGGAGTCCAGATACGCAGTATTTT. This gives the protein CATDPQKDRETSGSPDTQYF.